Below, 3 T cell receptor beta chains from the same sample are listed, as sequenced in a study of CD8 T cells in ankylosing spondylitis. Each CDR3 protein is one row after TCRdb ran MiXCR on the 5' RACE reads. The sample consists of some 250,000 distinct CDR3 sequences, more than 20% of them appearing once. Sequenced material: blood, either unsorted or a sorted T cell fraction (not recorded which). All receptors derive from a male donor with ankylosing spondylitis or in good health (not recorded which).

This clonotype was found many times. This rearrangement joins TRBV18 to TRBJ2-7; maybe TRBD1 (6 bases). V was pared by 3 bases and J by 6 bases, with 12 bases between. The CDR3 contains 13 residues. CDR1 is KGHSH and CDR2 is LQKENI in the germline V gene. The CDR3, as DNA: TGTGCCAGCTCACCCCAGGGGAAGGGCGAGCAGTACTTC. This gives the protein CASSPQGKGEQYF.

This clonotype has just a few counts. The chain joins TRBV20-1 to TRBJ1-1; weak D call: TRBD1 (5 bases). Germline V gene data show CDR1 as DFQATT and CDR2 as SNEGSKA (reference sequence). This CDR3 contains 13 residues. Trimming left V 5 bases short and J 2 bases short, with 12 bases between. The CDR3 bases are TGCAGTGCTGGGGGTCGGGGTAACACTGAAGCTTTCTTT. Its translation: CSAGGRGNTEAFF.

In this sample, this clonotype turned up many times. The CDR3 loop is CASSLSKVYRGLNTEAFF. CDR3 coding DNA: TGTGCCAGCAGTTTATCAAAAGTATACAGGGGGCTGAACACTGAAGCTTTCTTT. The chain employs TRBV27 and TRBJ1-1; the match to TRBD1 covers 9 bases. This CDR3 spans 18 amino acids. Germline V gene sequence: CDR1 MNHEY, CDR2 SMNVEV (reference sequence). V lost 0 bases to trimming and J lost 0 bases; unmatched junction nucleotides: 8.